The clone carrying this TCR beta chain has a count of ten or more. Antigen: not known. Mouse germline and gene names are used. From the germline J gene comes the end of the CDR3, since the read stops 4 residues before it. The source of the sample is a study of CD8+ T cells in alopecia areata. Study results and caveats: Scalp sequencing also captures normal skin's resident alphabeta T cells. Affected scalp, especially in alopecia totalis/universalis, had a higher clonality than normal scalp did.

V lost 0 bases and J lost 2, with 8 bases in between. The CDR3 sequence is 14 residues long. The V gene's germline CDR1 is NSQYPW and CDR2 LRSPGD (reference sequence). As the sequencing template, cDNA was produced by extracting RNA and reverse transcribing it. Method: immunoSEQ multiplex PCR; TCRdb's copy keeps in-frame clones and lacks some. The sample includes a few thousand clones, none of them occurring once. Sample time point: mouse skin 6 weeks after grafting, around onset of hair loss. Biopsy of recipient mouse skin occurred at grafting and 3 and 6 weeks later. The origin of this receptor is a C3H/HeJ mouse with alopecia areata. The strain is characterized by the MHC haplotype H2-k. The sample consisted of skin, taken at week 6. This rearrangement joins TRBV1 to TRBJ2-7; tentatively, D is TRBD2 (7 bases). CDR3 bases read: TGCACCTGCAGTGCAGAGGGGGGCACCTAT. Its protein is CTCSAEGGTY. The CDR3 reads in full as CTCSAEGGTYEQYF. The full variable domain, in which reference TRBV1 and TRBJ2-7 provide the parts outside the CDR3, is VTLLEQNPRWRLVPRGQAVNLRCILKNSQYPWMSWYQQDLQKQLQWLFTLRSPGDKEVKSLPGADYLATRVTDTELRLQVANMSQGRTLYCTCSAEGGTYEQYFGPGTRLTVL.